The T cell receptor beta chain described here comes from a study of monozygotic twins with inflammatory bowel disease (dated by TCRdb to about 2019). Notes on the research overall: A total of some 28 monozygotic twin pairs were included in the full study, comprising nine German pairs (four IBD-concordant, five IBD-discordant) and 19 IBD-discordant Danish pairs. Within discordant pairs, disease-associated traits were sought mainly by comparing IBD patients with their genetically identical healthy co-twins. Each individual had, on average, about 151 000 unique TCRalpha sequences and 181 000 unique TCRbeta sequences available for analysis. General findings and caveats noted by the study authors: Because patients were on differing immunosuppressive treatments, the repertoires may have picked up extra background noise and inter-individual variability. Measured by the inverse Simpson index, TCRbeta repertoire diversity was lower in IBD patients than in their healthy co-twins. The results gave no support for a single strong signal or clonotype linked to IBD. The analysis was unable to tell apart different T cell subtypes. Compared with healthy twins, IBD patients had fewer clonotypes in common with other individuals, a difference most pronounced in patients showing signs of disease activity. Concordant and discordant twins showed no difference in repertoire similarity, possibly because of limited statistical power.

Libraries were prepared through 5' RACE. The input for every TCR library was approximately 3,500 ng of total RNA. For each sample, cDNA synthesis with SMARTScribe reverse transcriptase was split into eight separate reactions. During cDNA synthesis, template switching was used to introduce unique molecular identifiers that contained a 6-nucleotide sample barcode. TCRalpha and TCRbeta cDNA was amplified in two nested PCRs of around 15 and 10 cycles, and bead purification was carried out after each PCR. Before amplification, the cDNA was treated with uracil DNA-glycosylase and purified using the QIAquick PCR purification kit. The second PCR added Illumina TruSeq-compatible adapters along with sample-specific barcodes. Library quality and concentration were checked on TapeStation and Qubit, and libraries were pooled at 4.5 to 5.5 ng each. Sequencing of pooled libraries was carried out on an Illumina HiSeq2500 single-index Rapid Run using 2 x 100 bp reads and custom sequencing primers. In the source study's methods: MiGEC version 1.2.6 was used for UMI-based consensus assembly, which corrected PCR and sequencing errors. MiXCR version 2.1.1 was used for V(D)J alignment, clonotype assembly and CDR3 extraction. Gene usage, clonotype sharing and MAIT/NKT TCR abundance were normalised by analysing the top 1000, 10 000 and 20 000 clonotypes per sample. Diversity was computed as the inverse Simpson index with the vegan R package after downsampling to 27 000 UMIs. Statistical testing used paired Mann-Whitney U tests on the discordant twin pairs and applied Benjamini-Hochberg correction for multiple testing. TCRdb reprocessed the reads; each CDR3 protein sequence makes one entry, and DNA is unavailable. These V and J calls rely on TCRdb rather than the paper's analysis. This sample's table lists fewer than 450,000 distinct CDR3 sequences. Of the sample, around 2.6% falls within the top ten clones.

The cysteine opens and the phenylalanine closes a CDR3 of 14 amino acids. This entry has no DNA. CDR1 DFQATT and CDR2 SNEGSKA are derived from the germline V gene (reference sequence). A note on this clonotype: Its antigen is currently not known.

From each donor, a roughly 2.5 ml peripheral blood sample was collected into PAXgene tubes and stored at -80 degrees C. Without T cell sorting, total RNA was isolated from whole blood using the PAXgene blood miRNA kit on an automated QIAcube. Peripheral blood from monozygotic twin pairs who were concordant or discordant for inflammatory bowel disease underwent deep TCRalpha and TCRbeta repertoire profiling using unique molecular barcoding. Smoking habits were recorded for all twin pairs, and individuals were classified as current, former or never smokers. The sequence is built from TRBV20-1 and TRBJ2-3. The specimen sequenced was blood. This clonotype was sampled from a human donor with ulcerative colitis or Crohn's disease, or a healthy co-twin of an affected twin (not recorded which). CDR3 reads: CSTLWLGGTDTQYF.